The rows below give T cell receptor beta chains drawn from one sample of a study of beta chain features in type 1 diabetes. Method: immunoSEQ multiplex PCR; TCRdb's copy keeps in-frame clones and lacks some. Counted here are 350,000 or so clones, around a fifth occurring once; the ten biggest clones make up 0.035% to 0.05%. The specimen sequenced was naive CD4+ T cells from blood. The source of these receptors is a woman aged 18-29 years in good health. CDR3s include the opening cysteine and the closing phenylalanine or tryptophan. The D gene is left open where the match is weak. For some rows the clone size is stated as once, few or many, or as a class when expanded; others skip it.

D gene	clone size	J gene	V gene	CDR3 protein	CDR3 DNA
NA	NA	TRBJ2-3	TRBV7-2	CASSGASTDTQYF	TGTGCCAGCAGCGGAGCTAGCACAGATACGCAGTATTTT
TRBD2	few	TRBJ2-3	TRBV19	CASGLAGADTQYF	TGTGCCAGTGGACTAGCGGGAGCAGATACGCAGTATTTT
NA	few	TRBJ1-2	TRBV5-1	CASSTGGDYGYTF	TGCGCCAGCAGCACCGGAGGGGACTATGGCTACACCTTC
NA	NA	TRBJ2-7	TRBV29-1	CSVESTSSYEQYF	TGCAGCGTTGAAAGCACGAGCTCCTACGAGCAGTACTTC
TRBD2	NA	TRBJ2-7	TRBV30	CAWSRSGGYEQYF	TGTGCCTGGAGTCGTAGCGGGGGATACGAGCAGTACTTC
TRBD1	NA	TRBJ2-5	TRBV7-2	CASSPDRGDQETQYF	TGTGCCAGCAGCCCGGACAGGGGGGACCAAGAGACCCAGTACTTC
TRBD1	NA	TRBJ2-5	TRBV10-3	CAIQGDQETQYF	TGTGCCATACAGGGGGACCAAGAGACCCAGTACTTC
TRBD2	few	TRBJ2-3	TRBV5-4	CASSLLAGRGTDTQYF	TGTGCCAGCAGCTTACTAGCGGGACGGGGCACAGATACGCAGTATTTT
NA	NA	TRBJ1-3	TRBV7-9	CASTPTGNTIYF	TGTGCCAGCACCCCCACTGGAAACACCATATATTTT
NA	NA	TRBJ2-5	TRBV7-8	CASSLRRSQETQYF	TGTGCCAGCAGCTTAAGGCGGAGCCAAGAGACCCAGTACTTC
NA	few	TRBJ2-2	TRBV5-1	CASSLGENTGELFF	TGCGCCAGCAGCTTAGGGGAGAACACCGGGGAGCTGTTTTTT
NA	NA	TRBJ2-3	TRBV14	CASSLLMGLTDTQYF	TGTGCCAGCAGCCTACTAATGGGGCTCACAGATACGCAGTATTTT
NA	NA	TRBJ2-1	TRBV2	CASSLRGSYNEQFF	TGTGCCAGCAGCCTCCGGGGCTCCTACAATGAGCAGTTCTTC
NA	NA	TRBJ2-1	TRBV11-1	CASRSRGSSYNEQFF	TGTGCCAGCAGGTCTCGGGGGAGCTCCTACAATGAGCAGTTCTTC
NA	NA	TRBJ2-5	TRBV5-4	CASSLAPAVRGETQYF	TGTGCCAGCAGCTTGGCGCCGGCGGTTCGGGGAGAGACCCAGTACTTC
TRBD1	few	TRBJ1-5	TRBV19	CASSIPTGVGSRHF	TGTGCCAGTAGTATCCCGACAGGGGTAGGGAGCAGGCATTTT
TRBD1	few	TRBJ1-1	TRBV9	CASSVLRDSEAFF	TGTGCCAGCAGCGTACTCCGGGACAGTGAAGCTTTCTTT
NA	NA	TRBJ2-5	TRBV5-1	CASSLTSGLETQYF	TGCGCCAGCAGCCTAACTAGTGGGCTCGAGACCCAGTACTTC
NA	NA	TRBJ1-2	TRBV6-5	CASSYQGGGYTF	TGTGCCAGCAGTTACCAGGGCGGTGGCTACACCTTC
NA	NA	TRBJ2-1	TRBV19	CASSISSSNNEQFF	TGTGCCAGTAGTATAAGCTCCTCTAACAATGAGCAGTTCTTC
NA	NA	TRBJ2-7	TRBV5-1	CASSSNPTSEQYF	TGCGCCAGCAGCTCGAACCCGACTAGCGAGCAGTACTTC
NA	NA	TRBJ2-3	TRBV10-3	CAIGASTDTQYF	TGTGCCATCGGTGCTAGCACAGATACGCAGTATTTT
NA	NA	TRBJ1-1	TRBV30	CAWTGSLNTEAFF	TGTGCCTGGACAGGGTCTTTGAACACTGAAGCTTTCTTT
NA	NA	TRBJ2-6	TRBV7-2	CASSLTSAGANVLTF	TGTGCCAGCAGCCTCACTAGTGCTGGGGCCAACGTCCTGACTTTC
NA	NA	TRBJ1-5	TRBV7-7	CASSPGLDQPQHF	TGTGCTAGCAGCCCAGGGCTGGATCAGCCCCAGCATTTT
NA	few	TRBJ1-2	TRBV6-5	CASSYSRGGLLSGYTF	TGTGCCAGCAGTTACTCCCGTGGAGGGCTGCTGAGCGGCTACACCTTC
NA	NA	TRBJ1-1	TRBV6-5	CASSAGVTEAFF	TGTGCCAGCAGTGCAGGGGTGACTGAAGCTTTCTTT
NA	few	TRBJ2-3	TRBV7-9	CASSFPEGTDTQYF	TGTGCCAGCAGCTTTCCCGAGGGCACAGATACGCAGTATTTT
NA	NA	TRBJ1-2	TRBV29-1	CSVVSRRWNGYTF	TGCAGCGTTGTATCCAGGCGCTGGAATGGCTACACCTTC
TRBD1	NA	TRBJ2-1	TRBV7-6	CASSRGQGSNNEQFF	TGTGCCAGCAGCCGGGGACAGGGAAGCAACAATGAGCAGTTCTTC
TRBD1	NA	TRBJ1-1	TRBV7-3	CASSSTGVGAEAFF	TGTGCCAGCAGCTCAACAGGGGTAGGGGCTGAAGCTTTCTTT
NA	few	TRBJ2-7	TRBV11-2	CASSLGADPRYF	TGTGCCAGCAGCTTAGGGGCAGACCCCAGGTACTTC
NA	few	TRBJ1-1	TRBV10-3	CAISDRMGTEAFF	TGTGCCATCAGTGACAGGATGGGCACTGAAGCTTTCTTT
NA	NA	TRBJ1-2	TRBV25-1	CASSVCAF	TGTGCCAGCAGTGTATGTGCCTTC
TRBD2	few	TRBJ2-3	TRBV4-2	CASSHGTSRGTDTQYF	TGTGCCAGCAGCCATGGGACTAGCCGAGGCACAGATACGCAGTATTTT
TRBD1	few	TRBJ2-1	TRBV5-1	CASSKGQGRDEQFF	TGCGCCAGCAGCAAGGGACAGGGAAGGGATGAGCAGTTCTTC
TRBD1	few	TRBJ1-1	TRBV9	CASSVGGTANTEAFF	TGTGCCAGCAGCGTAGGAGGGACAGCAAACACTGAAGCTTTCTTT
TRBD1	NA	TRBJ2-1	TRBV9	CASSVDPRGAGGEQFF	TGTGCCAGCAGCGTAGATCCCCGAGGGGCAGGGGGTGAGCAGTTCTTC
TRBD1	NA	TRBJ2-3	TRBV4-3	CASSQQADRGPTTDTQYF	TGCGCCAGCAGCCAGCAAGCTGACAGGGGGCCCACCACAGATACGCAGTATTTT
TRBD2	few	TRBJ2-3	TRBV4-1	CASSQHPSGGASTDTQYF	TGCGCCAGCAGCCAACATCCTAGCGGGGGGGCTAGCACAGATACGCAGTATTTT
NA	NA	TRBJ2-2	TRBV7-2	CASRLAGYGELFF	TGTGCCAGCAGACTAGCCGGGTACGGGGAGCTGTTTTTT
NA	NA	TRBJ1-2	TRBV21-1	CASSTEWGLAIGYTF	TGTGCCAGCAGCACTGAATGGGGATTAGCGATTGGCTACACCTTC
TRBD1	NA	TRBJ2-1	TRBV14	CASSQERGQGPNEQFF	TGTGCCAGCAGCCAAGAGAGGGGACAGGGTCCCAATGAGCAGTTCTTC
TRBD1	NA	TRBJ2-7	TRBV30	CAWSVGTGKNEQYF	TGTGCCTGGAGTGTCGGGACAGGGAAAAACGAGCAGTACTTC
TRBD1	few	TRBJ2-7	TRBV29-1	CSVESQGNEQYF	TGCAGCGTTGAGTCACAGGGGAACGAGCAGTACTTC
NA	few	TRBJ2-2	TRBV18	CASSPGLSNTGELFF	TGTGCCAGCTCACCAGGGCTCTCGAACACCGGGGAGCTGTTTTTT
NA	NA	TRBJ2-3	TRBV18	CASSPEAGWMGTQYF	TGTGCCAGCTCACCAGAGGCAGGGTGGATGGGTACGCAGTATTTT
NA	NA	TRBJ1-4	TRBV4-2	CASSQGGAPTNEKLFF	TGTGCCAGCAGCCAGGGTGGGGCCCCAACTAATGAAAAACTGTTTTTT
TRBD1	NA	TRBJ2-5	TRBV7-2	CASSRTGLAETQYF	TGTGCCAGCAGCAGGACAGGGCTCGCAGAGACCCAGTACTTC
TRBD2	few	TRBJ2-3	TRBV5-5	CASSSGLAGVDTQYF	TGTGCCAGCAGCTCGGGACTAGCGGGAGTAGATACGCAGTATTTT
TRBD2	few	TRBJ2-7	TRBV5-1	CASSPLAGGPSEQYF	TGCGCCAGCAGCCCTCTTGCGGGGGGGCCGAGCGAGCAGTACTTC
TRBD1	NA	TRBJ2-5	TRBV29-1	CSASRDRGLGETQYF	TGCAGCGCTAGCCGGGACAGGGGGCTCGGGGAGACCCAGTACTTC
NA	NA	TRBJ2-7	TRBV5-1	CASSFQGRSEQYF	TGCGCCAGCAGCTTCCAGGGGCGTAGCGAGCAGTACTTC
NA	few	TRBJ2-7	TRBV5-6	CASSLEPNEDEQYF	TGTGCCAGCAGCTTGGAGCCCAATGAGGACGAGCAGTACTTC
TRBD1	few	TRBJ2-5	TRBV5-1	CASGSSGDRQETQYF	TGCGCCAGCGGATCAAGTGGGGACAGGCAAGAGACCCAGTACTTC
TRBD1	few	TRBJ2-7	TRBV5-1	CASSWDRYYEQYF	TGCGCCAGCAGCTGGGACAGATACTACGAGCAGTACTTC
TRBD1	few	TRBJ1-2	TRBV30	CAWSVQGAAGYTF	TGTGCCTGGAGTGTCCAGGGGGCGGCTGGCTACACCTTC
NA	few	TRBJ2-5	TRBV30	CAWSVQAVETQYF	TGTGCCTGGAGTGTACAAGCGGTGGAGACCCAGTACTTC
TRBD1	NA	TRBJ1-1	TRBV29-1	CSATGGGGTEAFF	TGCAGCGCTACAGGGGGCGGGGGCACTGAAGCTTTCTTT
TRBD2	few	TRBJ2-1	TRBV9	CASSKGTSGTYNEQFF	TGTGCCAGCAGCAAAGGGACTAGCGGGACCTACAATGAGCAGTTCTTC